Presented here are 2 T cell receptor beta chains from one specimen sequenced in a study of blood T cells in healthy people across ages. Alongside a J-beta primer mix, a sample-barcoded 5' primer served in a second PCR lasting about 7 to 12 cycles. A single record per CDR3 protein comes from TCRdb applying MiXCR to the 5' RACE reads. The sample includes 650,000 to 1,000,000 distinct CDR3 sequences, about 34% seen only once; the top ten take over 10%. Sequences were obtained from blood. The receptor source for this set is a man between 18 and 35 years old in good health.

V and J are TRBV12-3 or TRBV12-4 and TRBJ2-3, with 16 bases fitting TRBD2. This CDR3 comprises 14 residues. The junction had 5 bases not matched to a gene; V was cut back by 7 bases and J by 10 bases. The CDR3 DNA reads as TGTGCCAGCACGGGACTAGCGGGGGGGTGGGCGCAGTATTTT. This translates into CASTGLAGGWAQYF.

A single count supports this clonotype. The CDR3 DNA follows: TGTACCAGCAGCCGAGGGGGGGCCGGCACAGATACGCAGTATTTT. It encodes CTSSRGGAGTDTQYF. The rearrangement uses TRBV7-2 and TRBJ2-3; tentatively, D is TRBD2 (7 bases). CDR1 is SGHTA, CDR2 FQGNSA, per germline. This CDR3 has 15 amino acids. V shed 5 bases and J shed 1 base, with 13 bases lying between them.